The present TCR beta chain was sequenced within a study of response to subunit inactivated influenza vaccine. Overall study results and limits: Authors suggested each seasonal influenza vaccination recruits few new T cells.

TCRdb re-called the RT-PCR reads with MiXCR, one entry per CDR3 protein. The sample lists 450,000 to 700,000 distinct CDR3 sequences, 11% to 15% seen once, with over 8.5% in the top ten. The V and J ends lost 4 bases and 4 bases respectively, with 17 bases between them. The germline gives CDR1 ENHRY, CDR2 SYGVKD. CDR3 size: 16 residues. This clonotype came up a few times. Its antigen is unknown. The J gene is TRBJ2-1, the V gene TRBV10-3; maybe TRBD2 (6 bases). The receptor's source is a man in his fifties or sixties who received an inactivated influenza vaccine. The sequenced sample was PBMCs from blood, obtained roughly 12 days after vaccination. The CDR3 loop is CAISGSPGVLYNEQFF. The CDR3 DNA reads TGTGCCATCAGTGGTAGCCCGGGAGTTCTTTACAATGAGCAGTTCTTC.